This TCR beta chain is from a study of human T cells and chemical hapten exposure. Study overall: Upper inner arm skin measuring approximately 2 cm by approximately 2 cm received 2% DPC for sensitization.

This clonotype was found many times. What it binds is unknown. Trimming cost V 4 bases and J 4 bases; bases outside gene matches: 10. The CDR3 contains 16 residues. Per germline, CDR1 SEHNR and CDR2 FQNEAQ (reference sequence). Findings of the study overall: Expanded TCRs clustered into significantly more large CDR3 similarity groups than controls, the analysis revealed.

TCRdb re-called the RACE reads through MiXCR, storing one row per CDR3 protein. The repertoire includes about 40,000 distinct CDR3 sequences, less than 4% of them detected once, and approximately 6.7% sits in the top ten. Time point specified: patch test 2, 6 weeks after DPC sensitization. Described treatment: therapeutic diphenylcyclopropenone sensitization with weekly scalp DPC. This TCR came from a man aged 40-55 years with alopecia areata. Some clones in this sample may be carry-over from other donors' samples. This rearrangement joins TRBV7-9 to TRBJ2-7; TRBD2 matches at 10 bases. This specimen consisted of whole blood, obtained in connection with sensitization to the hapten diphenylcyclopropenone (DPC). Here the CDR3 DNA reads TGTGCCAGCAGCTCCCAGCTAGCGGGAGTATCTTACGAGCAGTACTTC. Residues: CASSSQLAGVSYEQYF.